The 24 T cell receptor beta chains listed next were all sequenced from one sample in a study of cytomegalovirus exposure and HLA in healthy donors. The assay was immunoSEQ multiplex PCR, and TCRdb's table has in-frame clones only and misses some. Of fewer than 250,000 clones in the sample, approximately 80% were seen once. Sequences were obtained from PBMCs. These receptors were taken from a woman in her twenties or thirties in good health and CMV-seropositive.

The V call is TRBV27, the J call TRBJ2-1; TRBD2 matches 12 bases. The CDR3 covers 18 residues. Germline V CDR1 and CDR2: MNHEY, SMNVEV (reference sequence). V was clipped by 5 bases and J by 0 bases; unmatched bases: 8. The CDR3 protein is CASSPFGLAGNSYNEQFF. The CDR3 DNA follows: TGTGCCAGCAGTCCCTTCGGACTAGCGGGGAACTCCTACAATGAGCAGTTCTTC.

This rearrangement joins TRBV7-9 to TRBJ2-7; no reliable D call. The germline gives CDR1 SEHNR, CDR2 FQNEAQ (reference sequence). CDR3 length equals 16 residues. Trimming shortened V by 5 bases and J by 8 bases, and 25 bases separated the two germline ends. The CDR3 sequence is CASSPIGNKILLKQYF. CDR3 DNA: TGTGCCAGCAGCCCCATAGGGAACAAGATCCTTCTCAAGCAGTACTTC.

The genes are TRBV30 and TRBJ1-5; D is undetermined. This CDR3 is 14 amino acids long. Germline V CDR1 and CDR2: GTSNPN, SVGIG (reference sequence). V was cut by 0 bases and J by 3 bases, with 9 bases left in between. The CDR3 DNA is TGTGCCTGGAGTGTTGGGGAAACCAATCAGCCCCAGCATTTT. Translating it yields CAWSVGETNQPQHF.

The chain recombines TRBV27 with TRBJ2-1; D is perhaps TRBD2 (5 bases). The CDR3 sequence is 14 residues long. Trimming shortened V by 6 bases and J by 5 bases, and 14 bases separated the two germline ends. Germline CDR1 reads MNHEY; CDR2 reads SMNVEV (reference sequence). The CDR3 DNA reads TGTGCCAGCAGCCCCCGGACTGGAAACAATGAGCAGTTCTTC. Its translation: CASSPRTGNNEQFF.

The rearrangement joins TRBV7-6 to TRBJ1-5, with D perhaps TRBD1 (5 bases). Trimming pared 1 base from V and 9 bases from J, leaving 22 bases between. The CDR3 runs to 17 residues. Germline V gene lookup returns CDR1 SGHVS and CDR2 FNYEAQ. CDR3 region: CASSLDQTANIAWPQHF. The CDR3 nucleotides read TGTGCCAGCAGCTTAGATCAGACAGCAAATATAGCATGGCCCCAGCATTTT.

This clone occurred a few times. The V call is TRBV19, the J call TRBJ1-2; no firm D call. This CDR3 is 13 amino acids long. Trimming took off 0 bases at V and 4 bases at J, with 6 bases between the two ends. CDR1 is LNHDA, CDR2 SQIVND, per germline (reference sequence). DNA of the CDR3: TGTGCCAGTAGTATAGACAGGATCTATGGCTACACCTTC. Its translation: CASSIDRIYGYTF.

The chain joins TRBV7-8 to TRBJ2-7, with 11 nucleotides matching TRBD2. Trimming cost V 1 base and J 0 bases; bases outside gene matches: 8. Germline values: CDR1 SGHVS, CDR2 FQNEAQ. The CDR3 consists of 18 residues. The CDR3 nucleotides read TGTGCCAGCAGCTTAGGGGGGGGACTAGCGGCTAGCTCCTACGAGCAGTACTTC. This codes for CASSLGGGLAASSYEQYF.

V gene TRBV6-4 combines with J gene TRBJ2-3; D call uncertain. Per the germline V gene, CDR1 is MRHNA and CDR2 is SNTAGT. V was pared by 4 bases and J by 2 bases, with 13 bases between. CDR3 length: 15 amino acids. The CDR3 DNA is TGTGCCAGCAGTGTATCGCAGGAGTCCACAGATACGCAGTATTTT. It encodes CASSVSQESTDTQYF.

This clone occurred a few times. The rearrangement uses TRBV28 and TRBJ1-2; D gene uncertain. This CDR3 is built from 15 residues. The germline CDR1 and CDR2 sequences are MDHEN and SYDVKM. V was trimmed by 7 bases and J by 1 base, leaving 16 bases between them. The CDR3 here is CASTFGLYLNYGYTF. In DNA form, the CDR3 reads TGTGCCAGCACCTTTGGACTGTACCTTAACTATGGCTACACCTTC.

V usage is TRBV29-1 and J usage is TRBJ1-1; D may be TRBD1 (6 bases). With 2 bases removed from V and 3 bases from J, the gap between germline ends came to 13 bases. This CDR3 region has 14 residues. Germline V CDR1 and CDR2: SQVTM, ANQGSEA. The CDR3 coding sequence is TGCAGCGTTGAACTAGTAGGGGGGGACACTGAAGCTTTCTTT. Translation gives CSVELVGGDTEAFF.

V gene TRBV19 combines with J gene TRBJ1-2, with TRBD1 as a possible D gene (6 bases). The germline V and J ends were trimmed by 4 bases and 8 bases, with 20 bases remaining between them. CDR3 length: 15 residues. CDR1 is LNHDA, CDR2 SQIVND, per germline (reference sequence). This CDR3 reads CASSTHRDHLDGYTF. In DNA, the CDR3 is TGTGCCAGTAGTACCCACAGGGACCATCTGGACGGCTACACCTTC.

This clone was counted a few times. The rearrangement joins TRBV10-3 to TRBJ1-2; D is possibly TRBD1 (6 bases). V was trimmed by 0 bases and J by 7 bases, leaving 9 bases between them. The CDR3 runs 13 residues. The V gene's germline CDR1 is ENHRY and CDR2 SYGVKD. CDR3 residues: CAISESTGSGYTF. CDR3 DNA sequence: TGTGCCATCAGTGAGTCGACAGGTTCTGGCTACACCTTC.

V is TRBV6-5 and J is TRBJ1-2; D is possibly TRBD1 (5 bases). Trimming removed 6 bases at V and 2 bases at J, with 13 bases between. The CDR3 covers 14 residues. Germline CDR1 and CDR2: MNHEY and SVGAGI. Here the CDR3 DNA reads TGTGCCAGCAGCCGGGGGGAGGGAAACTATGGCTACACCTTC. It specifies CASSRGEGNYGYTF.

The chain combines TRBV7-9 with TRBJ1-2, with 8 bases that match TRBD1. The CDR3 extends over 14 amino acids. CDR1 is SEHNR and CDR2 is FQNEAQ in the germline V gene (reference sequence). V shed 3 bases, J shed 5 bases, and the junction held 5 bases outside the gene matches. CDR3 DNA sequence: TGTGCCAGCAGCTTTACACAGGGGGAGTATGGCTACACCTTC. Its translation is CASSFTQGEYGYTF.

This sequence joins TRBV2 and TRBJ1-1; D is uncertain. The germline CDR1 and CDR2 sequences are SNHLY and FYNNEI. CDR3 size: 14 residues. Trimming cost V 2 bases and J 0 bases, with 7 bases left between them. CDR3 region: CASSEYPLNTEAFF. The CDR3 coding sequence is TGTGCCAGCAGTGAATACCCCTTGAACACTGAAGCTTTCTTT.

The V and J genes are TRBV7-2 and TRBJ1-2, with D maybe TRBD1 (5 bases). Deletions cut 1 base from V and 4 bases from J, with 13 bases between. Germline CDR1 reads SGHTA; CDR2 reads FQGNSA. This CDR3 has 15 amino acids. The CDR3 sequence: CASSLVSGGVYGYTF. The CDR3 DNA sequence: TGTGCCAGCAGCTTAGTATCGGGGGGGGTCTATGGCTACACCTTC. Looking up the rest from reference TRBV7-2 and TRBJ1-2 gives the full variable domain: GAGVSQSPSNKVTEKGKDVELRCDPISGHTALYWYRQSLGQGLEFLIYFQGNSAPDKSGLPSDRFSAERTGGSVSTLTIQRTQQEDSAVYLCASSLVSGGVYGYTFGSGTRLTVV.

The gene calls are TRBV19 and TRBJ1-1; a possible D gene is TRBD1 (5 bases). Germline-derived CDR1 and CDR2 are LNHDA and SQIVND (reference sequence). V lost 0 bases, J lost 4 bases, and 12 bases lay in between. This CDR3 contains 15 residues. The CDR3 sequence is CASSIEGEGFTEAFF. The CDR3 DNA is TGTGCCAGTAGTATAGAAGGGGAGGGTTTCACTGAAGCTTTCTTT.

This chain connects TRBV6-1 to TRBJ2-7; 11 nucleotides match TRBD1. V lost 2 bases to trimming and J lost 6 bases; unmatched junction nucleotides: 6. CDR1 is MNHNS, CDR2 SASEGT, per germline. This CDR3 region has 15 residues. Here the CDR3 reads CASSEPGTGGPEQYF. The CDR3 DNA sequence: TGTGCCAGCAGTGAACCCGGGACAGGGGGTCCCGAGCAGTACTTC.

The chain is built from TRBV21-1 and TRBJ1-5; the DNA was not compared with TRBD1, the D call given in the table. TRBV21-1 has pseudogene status. This CDR3 comprises 15 residues. The CDR3 nucleotides read TGTGCCAGCAGCAAAGGGACAGGTCAGAATCAGCCCCAGCATTTT. Protein product: CASSKGTGQNQPQHF.

The chain couples TRBV9 to TRBJ1-1; D not certain. The CDR3 has 15 residues. Germline CDR1 and CDR2: SGDLS and YYNGEE. V dropped 0 bases and J dropped 0 bases, with 9 bases sitting between them. The CDR3 sequence: CASSVASVLNTEAFF. The CDR3 region has the DNA TGTGCCAGCAGCGTAGCCAGCGTACTGAACACTGAAGCTTTCTTT.

The chain combines TRBV27 with TRBJ2-3, with 7 bases fitting TRBD1. The germline V gene encodes CDR1 MNHEY and CDR2 SMNVEV (reference sequence). V lost 4 bases, J lost 3 bases, and 7 bases stayed unmatched. The CDR3 is 15 amino acids. CDR3 bases: TGTGCCAGCAGTTCGGACAGGTCTGGAACAGATACGCAGTATTTT. Its translation is CASSSDRSGTDTQYF.

The V and J genes are TRBV30 and TRBJ2-6, with unresolved D. V was cut by 5 bases and J by 1 base, with 6 bases left in between. CDR1 and CDR2 from the germline V gene are GTSNPN and SVGIG (reference sequence). The CDR3 is 13 amino acids. The DNA of the CDR3 is TGTGCCTGGGTGGGATCTGGGGCCAACGTCCTGACTTTC. Amino acid sequence: CAWVGSGANVLTF.

The J gene is TRBJ1-1, the V gene TRBV6-5; D is uncertain. The CDR3 spans 12 residues. Germline CDR1 is MNHEY and CDR2 is SVGAGI. Between the trimmed V and J ends, which lost 6 bases and 5 bases, there was a span of 10 bases. The CDR3 reads CASRTMGTEAFF. As DNA, the CDR3 is TGTGCCAGCAGGACCATGGGAACTGAAGCTTTCTTT.

This clone was detected a few times. The chain recombines TRBV9 with TRBJ1-5; 7 bases line up with TRBD1. The germline gives CDR1 SGDLS, CDR2 YYNGEE. The CDR3 runs to 15 residues. Losses at the gene ends were 0 bases for V and 3 bases for J; bases not matched to a gene: 3. The CDR3 region is CASSVDGQVNQPQHF. CDR3 DNA sequence: TGTGCCAGCAGCGTAGACGGACAGGTCAATCAGCCCCAGCATTTT.